This is a list of T cell receptor beta chains from one sample in a study of tumor-infiltrating lymphocytes in primary liver carcinoma. TCRdb reanalysed the multiplex PCR reads using MiXCR and keeps one entry per CDR3 protein. The data contain around 330,000 distinct CDR3 sequences, approximately 58% of them singletons. What was sequenced was peripheral blood. These receptors all come from a woman between 25 and 40 years old with primary liver carcinoma and hepatitis B virus infection. Both conserved end residues are part of each CDR3. D genes are given only for firm matches. The size entry is marked missing in some rows and otherwise reads once, few, many or a size class.

v_call: TRBV11-2; clone_size: many; d_call: NA; j_call: TRBJ1-4; cdr3_nt: TGTGCCAGCAGCAAACTTAGACAGGCCGTTAATGAAAAACTGTTTTTT; cdr3_aa: CASSKLRQAVNEKLFF
v_call: TRBV12-3/TRBV12-4; clone_size: NA; d_call: TRBD1; j_call: TRBJ2-2; cdr3_nt: TGTGTCAGCAGGCCACAGGGGGCGGGAATAGGGGAGCTGTTTTTT; cdr3_aa: CVSRPQGAGIGELFF
v_call: TRBV11-2; clone_size: many; d_call: NA; j_call: TRBJ2-7; cdr3_nt: TGTGCCAGCAGCTCGATTGGGACCTACGAGCAGTACTTC; cdr3_aa: CASSSIGTYEQYF
v_call: TRBV29-1; clone_size: NA; d_call: TRBD1; j_call: TRBJ2-7; cdr3_nt: TGTAGCGTCGGGACAGGGTATGTGCAGTACTTC; cdr3_aa: CSVGTGYVQYF
v_call: TRBV29-1; clone_size: many; d_call: NA; j_call: TRBJ2-1; cdr3_nt: TGCAGCGCCCTCGTAGGTGAGCAGTTCTTC; cdr3_aa: CSALVGEQFF
v_call: TRBV12-3/TRBV12-4; clone_size: NA; d_call: NA; j_call: TRBJ1-6; cdr3_nt: TGTGTCAGCAACACCGGGGCCCGTAATTCACCCCTCCACTTT; cdr3_aa: CVSNTGARNSPLHF
v_call: TRBV29-1; clone_size: many; d_call: NA; j_call: TRBJ1-1; cdr3_nt: TGCAGCGTTAGGGCCGGCGGGGGCACTGAAGCTTTCTTT; cdr3_aa: CSVRAGGGTEAFF
v_call: TRBV6-5; clone_size: many; d_call: TRBD2; j_call: TRBJ2-1; cdr3_nt: TGTGCCAGCAGTCTGAATAGGGCGGGAGGATCCTCCTACAATGAGCAGTTCTTC; cdr3_aa: CASSLNRAGGSSYNEQFF
v_call: TRBV7-9; clone_size: many; d_call: TRBD2; j_call: TRBJ2-2; cdr3_nt: TGTGCCAGCAGCCAGACTAGCGTGGCCACCGGGGAGCTGTTTTTT; cdr3_aa: CASSQTSVATGELFF
v_call: TRBV5-1; clone_size: NA; d_call: TRBD1; j_call: TRBJ2-7; cdr3_nt: TGTGCCAGCAGCTGGGACAGGAGAACCTACGAGCAGTACTTC; cdr3_aa: CASSWDRRTYEQYF
v_call: TRBV4-1; clone_size: few; d_call: TRBD2; j_call: TRBJ2-2; cdr3_nt: TGCGCCAGCAGCCAAGAAGGAGCGGGAGTAAGAACCGGGGAGCTGTTTTTT; cdr3_aa: CASSQEGAGVRTGELFF
v_call: TRBV7-8; clone_size: many; d_call: TRBD1; j_call: TRBJ1-5; cdr3_nt: TGTGCCAGCAGCTTACTTGTAACAGGGGGCAAGTCCCAGCATTTT; cdr3_aa: CASSLLVTGGKSQHF
v_call: TRBV15; clone_size: few; d_call: NA; j_call: TRBJ2-7; cdr3_nt: TGTGCCACCAGCACCCTGCCAGGAACCTACGAGCAGTACTTC; cdr3_aa: CATSTLPGTYEQYF
v_call: TRBV11-2; clone_size: NA; d_call: NA; j_call: TRBJ2-6; cdr3_nt: TGTGCCAGCAGCCCCCGTTTGGGGGACTCAGGGGTCAACGTCCTGACTTTC; cdr3_aa: CASSPRLGDSGVNVLTF
v_call: TRBV6-5; clone_size: many; d_call: NA; j_call: TRBJ1-4; cdr3_nt: TGTGCCAGCAGTTACGGGGGGGCAACTAATGAAAAACTGTTTTTT; cdr3_aa: CASSYGGATNEKLFF
v_call: TRBV30; clone_size: NA; d_call: NA; j_call: TRBJ1-1; cdr3_nt: TGTGCCTGGAGCGTAGGGACCGCGTGGGGGCCGGCTGAAGCTTTCTTT; cdr3_aa: CAWSVGTAWGPAEAFF
v_call: TRBV11-3; clone_size: once; d_call: TRBD1; j_call: TRBJ1-1; cdr3_nt: TGCGCCAGCACCTCTCGGGACAGAATAGCTTTCTTT; cdr3_aa: CASTSRDRIAFF
v_call: TRBV6-5; clone_size: NA; d_call: NA; j_call: TRBJ1-1; cdr3_nt: TGCGCCAGCAGTTACTGGGGGGACATGAACTCTGAAGCTTTCTTT; cdr3_aa: CASSYWGDMNSEAFF
v_call: TRBV4-1; clone_size: NA; d_call: TRBD2; j_call: TRBJ2-5; cdr3_nt: TGCGCCAGCAGCCAACAAGCGGGAGTCGAGACCCAGTACTTC; cdr3_aa: CASSQQAGVETQYF
v_call: TRBV12-5; clone_size: NA; d_call: NA; j_call: TRBJ2-1; cdr3_nt: TGTGCTAGTGCCCGAGCGGGTAACTACAATGAGCAGTTCTTC; cdr3_aa: CASARAGNYNEQFF
v_call: TRBV11-2; clone_size: many; d_call: TRBD2; j_call: TRBJ2-2; cdr3_nt: TGTGCCAGCAGCCTCCTAGCGGGAGGTGCGACCGGGGAGCTGTTTTTT; cdr3_aa: CASSLLAGGATGELFF
v_call: TRBV28; clone_size: few; d_call: NA; j_call: TRBJ1-3; cdr3_nt: TGTGCCAGCAGTTTTATCCAGGGCCGCTCTGGAAACACCATATATTTT; cdr3_aa: CASSFIQGRSGNTIYF
v_call: TRBV28; clone_size: NA; d_call: NA; j_call: TRBJ1-4; cdr3_nt: TGTGCCAGCAGTTTAGGGGGCGGACCTAATGAAAAACTGTTTTTT; cdr3_aa: CASSLGGGPNEKLFF
v_call: TRBV10-3; clone_size: once; d_call: TRBD1; j_call: TRBJ1-2; cdr3_nt: TGTGCCATCAGCGACGACAGGGGATATGGCTACACCTTC; cdr3_aa: CAISDDRGYGYTF
v_call: TRBV20-1; clone_size: few; d_call: NA; j_call: TRBJ2-5; cdr3_nt: TGCAGTGCTCCGCTTGGGAGCCAAGAGACCCAGTACTTC; cdr3_aa: CSAPLGSQETQYF
v_call: TRBV12-5; clone_size: many; d_call: NA; j_call: TRBJ1-2; cdr3_nt: TGTGCTAGTGGACCTAAGGGTGGCTACACCTTC; cdr3_aa: CASGPKGGYTF
v_call: TRBV7-8; clone_size: NA; d_call: NA; j_call: TRBJ2-1; cdr3_nt: TGTGCCAGCAGCAGGCAACTCTACAATGAGCAGTTCTTC; cdr3_aa: CASSRQLYNEQFF
v_call: TRBV6-5; clone_size: NA; d_call: NA; j_call: TRBJ2-7; cdr3_nt: TGTGCCAGCAGATCCGCCGTCGGGTACCGGAGCTCCTACGAGCAGTACTTC; cdr3_aa: CASRSAVGYRSSYEQYF
v_call: TRBV5-6; clone_size: few; d_call: NA; j_call: TRBJ2-7; cdr3_nt: TGTGCCAGCAGCTTTCCTGGTGTTTATGACGAGCAGTACTTC; cdr3_aa: CASSFPGVYDEQYF
v_call: TRBV4-1; clone_size: NA; d_call: NA; j_call: TRBJ2-2; cdr3_nt: TGCGCCAGCAGCCAGTCGGCCCTCCCGAGCGGGGAGCTGTTTTTT; cdr3_aa: CASSQSALPSGELFF
v_call: TRBV11-2; clone_size: many; d_call: TRBD2; j_call: TRBJ2-1; cdr3_nt: TGTGCCAGCAGCTTAAGGACTAGCGTGGGTAATGAGCAGTTCTTC; cdr3_aa: CASSLRTSVGNEQFF
v_call: TRBV4-2; clone_size: NA; d_call: NA; j_call: TRBJ1-3; cdr3_nt: TGTGCCAGCAGCACCTCCGACAGCGACTCTGGAAACACCATATATTTT; cdr3_aa: CASSTSDSDSGNTIYF
v_call: TRBV6-5; clone_size: NA; d_call: NA; j_call: TRBJ2-5; cdr3_nt: TGTGCCGGCACCTACGATAGATCCCAAGAGACCCAGTACTTC; cdr3_aa: CAGTYDRSQETQYF
v_call: TRBV4-3; clone_size: NA; d_call: NA; j_call: TRBJ2-1; cdr3_nt: TGCGCCAGCAGCCAAGGAGATGGGTTCCGAGGGAATGAGCAGTTCTTC; cdr3_aa: CASSQGDGFRGNEQFF
v_call: TRBV11-3; clone_size: NA; d_call: NA; j_call: TRBJ1-1; cdr3_nt: TGCGCCAACTCGAGCGGGGCAGGGCAGAACACTGAAGCTTTCTTT; cdr3_aa: CANSSGAGQNTEAFF
v_call: TRBV12-3/TRBV12-4; clone_size: NA; d_call: NA; j_call: TRBJ2-2; cdr3_nt: TGTGCCAGCAATTCCCGACAGGTCACGAACACCGGGGAGCTGTTTTTT; cdr3_aa: CASNSRQVTNTGELFF
v_call: TRBV28; clone_size: NA; d_call: TRBD1; j_call: TRBJ2-5; cdr3_nt: TGTGCCAGCAGTGAACGACAGGGCCAAGAGACCCAGTACTTC; cdr3_aa: CASSERQGQETQYF
v_call: TRBV4-1; clone_size: NA; d_call: NA; j_call: TRBJ2-7; cdr3_nt: TGCGCCAGCAGTTACCCGGGGAGATCCTGCGAGCAGTACTTC; cdr3_aa: CASSYPGRSCEQYF
v_call: TRBV28; clone_size: NA; d_call: TRBD1; j_call: TRBJ2-6; cdr3_nt: TGTGCCAGTCGGGACAGGAAATCTGGGGCCAACGTCCTGACTTTC; cdr3_aa: CASRDRKSGANVLTF
v_call: TRBV6-5; clone_size: NA; d_call: TRBD2; j_call: TRBJ2-2; cdr3_nt: TGTGCCAACAGCTTCCTAGCGGGGGGAAACACCGGAGAGCTGTTTTTT; cdr3_aa: CANSFLAGGNTGELFF
v_call: TRBV5-5; clone_size: NA; d_call: NA; j_call: TRBJ1-3; cdr3_nt: TGTGCCAGCAGCAACCGGGAAAGCTCTGGAAACACCATATATTTT; cdr3_aa: CASSNRESSGNTIYF
v_call: TRBV11-2; clone_size: once; d_call: TRBD1; j_call: TRBJ2-3; cdr3_nt: TGTGCCAGCTGCCGGACGCGACAGGGAAGGGGAGATACACAATATTTT; cdr3_aa: CASCRTRQGRGDTQYF
v_call: TRBV14; clone_size: few; d_call: NA; j_call: TRBJ2-1; cdr3_nt: TGTGCCAGCAGCCAACTCGGGACCGGCTCCTACAATGAGCAGTTCTTC; cdr3_aa: CASSQLGTGSYNEQFF
v_call: TRBV11-2; clone_size: NA; d_call: NA; j_call: TRBJ1-4; cdr3_nt: TGTGCCAGCAGCTTAAATCGTGTAACTAGTAATGAAAAACTGTTTTTT; cdr3_aa: CASSLNRVTSNEKLFF
v_call: TRBV28; clone_size: NA; d_call: NA; j_call: TRBJ2-6; cdr3_nt: TGTGCCAGCAGTTTGGGGGGCGCTTTAGGGGCCAACGTCCTGACTTTC; cdr3_aa: CASSLGGALGANVLTF
v_call: TRBV6-5; clone_size: many; d_call: TRBD1; j_call: TRBJ1-5; cdr3_nt: TGTGCCAGCAGTTACAAAGGGGGCCAGCCCCAGCATTTT; cdr3_aa: CASSYKGGQPQHF
v_call: TRBV5-6; clone_size: NA; d_call: NA; j_call: TRBJ1-5; cdr3_nt: TGTGCCAGCAGCTTGGTAGGGACCAATCAGCCCCAGCATTTT; cdr3_aa: CASSLVGTNQPQHF
v_call: TRBV9; clone_size: NA; d_call: NA; j_call: TRBJ1-1; cdr3_nt: TGTGCCAGCAGCCCCGAAGGGTACACTGAAGCTTTCTTT; cdr3_aa: CASSPEGYTEAFF
v_call: TRBV19; clone_size: few; d_call: NA; j_call: TRBJ1-6; cdr3_nt: TGTGCCACGAAGCCGTTCAGAGGACCCCTCCACTTT; cdr3_aa: CATKPFRGPLHF
v_call: TRBV6-5; clone_size: NA; d_call: NA; j_call: TRBJ1-4; cdr3_nt: TGTGCAAGCAGTGACCAGGGGCAATATGGCAATGAAAAACTGTTTTTT; cdr3_aa: CASSDQGQYGNEKLFF